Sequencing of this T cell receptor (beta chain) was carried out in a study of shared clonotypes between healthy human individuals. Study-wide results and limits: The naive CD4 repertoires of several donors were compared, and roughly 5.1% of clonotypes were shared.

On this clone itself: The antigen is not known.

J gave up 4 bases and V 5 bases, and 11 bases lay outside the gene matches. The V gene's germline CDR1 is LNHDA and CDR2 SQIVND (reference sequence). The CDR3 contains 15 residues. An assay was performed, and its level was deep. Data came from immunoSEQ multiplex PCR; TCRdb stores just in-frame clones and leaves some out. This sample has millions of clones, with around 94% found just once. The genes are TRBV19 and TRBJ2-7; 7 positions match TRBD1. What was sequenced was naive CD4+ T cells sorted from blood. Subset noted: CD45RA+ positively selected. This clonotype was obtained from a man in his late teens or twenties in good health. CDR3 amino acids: CASSSISDRAYEQYF. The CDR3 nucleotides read TGTGCCAGTAGTTCTATCTCCGACAGGGCTTACGAGCAGTACTTC.